This T cell receptor beta chain appears in the sequencing data of a study of response to subunit inactivated influenza vaccine. Germline CDR1 is SGHDT and CDR2 is YYEEEE. The CDR3 runs 15 residues. V lost 5 bases and J lost 4, with 16 bases in between. The study, taken as a whole, reports: Few new T cells, the authors suggested, are recruited by each seasonal influenza vaccination.

This clonotype was seen only a few times. The antigen remains undetermined. MiXCR, run by TCRdb on the RT-PCR reads, gives a single entry per CDR3 protein. This sample has roughly 790,000 distinct CDR3 sequences; 21% occur once, and the top ten carry roughly a tenth. V and J are TRBV5-6 and TRBJ1-3, with a possible D match to TRBD1 (5 bases). The material was PBMCs from blood, obtained around 5 days after vaccination. The origin of this receptor is a man aged 50-60 years who received an inactivated influenza vaccine. The CDR3 sequence: CASSNFGGSGNTIYF. The DNA for the CDR3 is TGTGCCAGCAGTAATTTCGGGGGATCAGGAAACACCATATATTTT.